A single sample is the source of the 2 T cell receptor beta chains below, sequenced in a study of post-analysis software for immune sequencing data. TCR beta libraries were prepared from cDNA with unique molecular identifiers. TCRdb re-called the PCR reads through MiXCR, storing one row per CDR3 protein. The table has roughly 800,000 distinct CDR3 sequences, roughly 46% seen once. What these receptors recognize is not known. Notes on the study in general: Four or five TRBV segments (TRBV5-6, TRBV5-1 and TRBV20-1 among them) occurred more frequently in patients than in controls.

Sequenced sample: blood. The receptors were gathered from a girl between 10 and 17 years old with multiple sclerosis.

This clonotype was observed a few times. This chain joins TRBV29-1 and TRBJ2-3; D is perhaps TRBD2 (5 bases). This CDR3 has 14 residues. V lost 4 bases, J lost 0 bases, and 11 bases lay in between. The V gene's germline CDR1 is SQVTM and CDR2 ANQGSEA. CDR3 protein: CSVVGLASTDTQYF. Here the CDR3 DNA reads TGCAGCGTTGTGGGCCTAGCTAGCACAGATACGCAGTATTTT.

The V and J genes are TRBV7-2 and TRBJ1-5; D possibly corresponds to TRBD1 (6 bases). In germline, CDR1 is SGHTA, CDR2 FQGNSA. This CDR3 spans 16 amino acids. Trimming took 4 bases from V and 2 from J, leaving 15 bases between them. The CDR3 DNA is TGTGCCAGCAGCTCGACTACAGGGTCGGGCAATCAGCCCCAGCATTTT. Its protein product is CASSSTTGSGNQPQHF.